This is a list of T cell receptor beta chains from one sample in a study of OX40 agonist ivuxolimab in advanced cancers. Clones were read by immunoSEQ multiplex PCR, and TCRdb kept only the in-frame ones, dropping some. The sample yields tens of thousands of clones, about four fifths seen once. The sample consisted of CD4+ or CD8+ T cells sorted from blood, taken in a trial of the OX40 agonist ivuxolimab. All receptors come from an adult with an advanced solid tumor such as melanoma, head and neck, liver or kidney cancer. Each CDR3 is given with its conserved first and last residue. The order of the fields is D gene, J gene, clone size, V gene, CDR3 DNA, CDR3 protein. The D gene is left open where the match is weak. Part of the rows lack a size; the others show once, few, many or a class for expanded clones.

D: .
J: TRBJ1-2
size: .
V: TRBV7-9
DNA: TGTGCCAGCAGCTATCTGACAGAGATCTATGGCTACACCTTC
CDR3: CASSYLTEIYGYTF

D: .
J: TRBJ2-2
size: once
V: TRBV10-1
DNA: TGCGCCAGCAGCCCTGGACCAGTCGCCGGGGAGCTGTTTTTT
CDR3: CASSPGPVAGELFF

D: TRBD1
J: TRBJ2-7
size: .
V: TRBV29-1
DNA: TGCAGCGTTGTCTTAGGACAGGGGGCGAGGGAGCAGTACTTC
CDR3: CSVVLGQGAREQYF

D: .
J: TRBJ1-1
size: .
V: TRBV7-2
DNA: TGTGCCAGCAGCTTAGGGGGGTCGGCGAGGGTTTCGGGAGCTTTCTTT
CDR3: CASSLGGSARVSGAFF

D: .
J: TRBJ2-7
size: few
V: TRBV5-4
DNA: TGTGCCAGCAGCTTGAGAGGATGGGCCTACGAGCAGTACTTC
CDR3: CASSLRGWAYEQYF

D: TRBD1
J: TRBJ2-2
size: once
V: TRBV19
DNA: TGTGCCAGTAGTACTGCGGACAGGGGGAACACCGGGGAGCTGTTTTTT
CDR3: CASSTADRGNTGELFF

D: .
J: TRBJ2-3
size: .
V: TRBV7-2
DNA: TGTGCCAGCAGCTTATCCGGGACGTTGGCAGATACGCAGTATTTT
CDR3: CASSLSGTLADTQYF

D: TRBD2
J: TRBJ2-3
size: .
V: TRBV28
DNA: TGTGCCAGCAGTCACCTAGCGGGGGGGTCTTCTGGTCCAGATACGCAGTATTTT
CDR3: CASSHLAGGSSGPDTQYF

D: TRBD1
J: TRBJ1-1
size: .
V: TRBV10-1
DNA: TGCGCCAGCAGTAACGACAGGGTAATGAACACTGAAGCTTTCTTT
CDR3: CASSNDRVMNTEAFF

D: TRBD1
J: TRBJ2-5
size: .
V: TRBV30
DNA: TGTGCCTGGAGTCACAGGGGGTGGGAGAGGGAGACCCAGTACTTC
CDR3: CAWSHRGWERETQYF

D: .
J: TRBJ2-7
size: few
V: TRBV5-4
DNA: TGTGCCAGCAGCTTGGGGCAGGTTCCCTACGAGCAGTACTTC
CDR3: CASSLGQVPYEQYF

D: TRBD1
J: TRBJ1-6
size: .
V: TRBV27
DNA: TGTGCCAGCAGTGCGAGACAGGGGGGCTCCTATAATTCACCCCTCCACTTT
CDR3: CASSARQGGSYNSPLHF

D: .
J: TRBJ2-7
size: .
V: TRBV6-5
DNA: TGTGCCAGCAGCCCAATATATTACGGGGAGCAGTACTTC
CDR3: CASSPIYYGEQYF

D: TRBD2
J: TRBJ2-1
size: .
V: TRBV5-1
DNA: TGCGCCAGCAGCCCCCTTAGCGGGGGGCTTTACAATGAGCAGTTCTTC
CDR3: CASSPLSGGLYNEQFF

D: .
J: TRBJ2-3
size: .
V: TRBV7-8
DNA: TGTGCCAGCAGCTTGGGGGGCGTGGGCACAGATACGCAGTATTTT
CDR3: CASSLGGVGTDTQYF

D: .
J: TRBJ2-5
size: .
V: TRBV28
DNA: TGTGCCAGCAGTTTACCACAGGCGCTGGAGACCCAGTACTTC
CDR3: CASSLPQALETQYF

D: TRBD1
J: TRBJ1-5
size: .
V: TRBV19
DNA: TGTGCCAGTAGTCGAGACAGGGGGCGAAATCAGCCCCAGCATTTT
CDR3: CASSRDRGRNQPQHF

D: TRBD1
J: TRBJ1-6
size: .
V: TRBV30
DNA: TGTGCCTGGAGTGTTCTCGCAGGGGGCGGGAATTCACCCCTCCACTTT
CDR3: CAWSVLAGGGNSPLHF

D: .
J: TRBJ2-7
size: .
V: TRBV30
DNA: TGTGCCTTCTCCCGACCCTCCCACGACTACGAGCAGTACTTC
CDR3: CAFSRPSHDYEQYF

D: .
J: TRBJ1-1
size: .
V: TRBV11-2
DNA: TGTGCCAGCAGCTTAGAATCAGGGGATAACACTGAAGCTTTCTTT
CDR3: CASSLESGDNTEAFF

D: .
J: TRBJ2-3
size: .
V: TRBV7-9
DNA: TGTGCCAGCAGCTGGGTTCGAGGTGGAGGCACAGATACGCAGTATTTT
CDR3: CASSWVRGGGTDTQYF

D: .
J: TRBJ1-2
size: .
V: TRBV30
DNA: TGTGCCTGGGATTATTCTACTAACTATGGCTACACCTTC
CDR3: CAWDYSTNYGYTF

D: .
J: TRBJ1-5
size: few
V: TRBV27
DNA: TGTGCCAGCAAGGACAACAATCAGCCCCAGCATTTT
CDR3: CASKDNNQPQHF

D: TRBD2
J: TRBJ2-1
size: .
V: TRBV7-7
DNA: TGTGCCAGCAGTCAACTAGCGGGGGGCTTCTTAAGCTCCTACAATGAGCAGTTCTTC
CDR3: CASSQLAGGFLSSYNEQFF

D: .
J: TRBJ1-1
size: .
V: TRBV5-1
DNA: TGCGCCAGCAGAGCAGGGGTGAGGACTGAAGCTTTCTTT
CDR3: CASRAGVRTEAFF

D: .
J: TRBJ2-7
size: .
V: TRBV28
DNA: TGTGCCAGCACCCCCCCAGGTGCTTCCACCTACGAGCAGTACTTC
CDR3: CASTPPGASTYEQYF

D: .
J: TRBJ2-7
size: .
V: TRBV18
DNA: TGTGCCAGCTCACCAAGAGTTGCAGGGGCGGCCTACGAGCAGTACTTC
CDR3: CASSPRVAGAAYEQYF

D: TRBD1
J: TRBJ2-7
size: .
V: TRBV19
DNA: TGTGCCAGTAGTTCGCAAAGACAGGGGGAAATCTCCTACGAGCAGTACTTC
CDR3: CASSSQRQGEISYEQYF

D: TRBD2
J: TRBJ2-1
size: .
V: TRBV11-2
DNA: TGTGCCAGCAGCTTAGAGGGGACTAGCGGGGGGGCCAGGCAGTTCTTC
CDR3: CASSLEGTSGGARQFF

D: TRBD1
J: TRBJ1-2
size: .
V: TRBV19
DNA: TGTGCCAGTAGTACATACCGGGACAGTGTTACTTATGGCTACACCTTC
CDR3: CASSTYRDSVTYGYTF

D: .
J: TRBJ1-1
size: .
V: TRBV14
DNA: TGTGCCAGCAGCCAATTGCTGTCCGGAGGGAACACTGAAGCTTTCTTT
CDR3: CASSQLLSGGNTEAFF

D: .
J: TRBJ1-2
size: .
V: TRBV5-1
DNA: TGCGCCAGCAGCTTGGGGAGCCGACCAAACAACTATGGCTACACCTTC
CDR3: CASSLGSRPNNYGYTF

D: .
J: TRBJ1-2
size: .
V: TRBV5-1
DNA: TGCGCCAGCAGCTTGGAACAGAACTATGGCTACACCTTC
CDR3: CASSLEQNYGYTF

D: TRBD1
J: TRBJ2-7
size: .
V: TRBV6-5
DNA: TGTGCCAGCAGGAGCCTCGGGACAGCTTCCTACGAGCAGTACTTC
CDR3: CASRSLGTASYEQYF

D: TRBD1
J: TRBJ1-4
size: .
V: TRBV5-1
DNA: TGCGCCAGCAGCTTGGACAGGGGGAAAGAAAAACTGTTTTTT
CDR3: CASSLDRGKEKLFF

D: .
J: TRBJ2-7
size: .
V: TRBV30
DNA: TGTGCCTGGAGTGTAGCTGCCGAGCAGTACTTC
CDR3: CAWSVAAEQYF

D: .
J: TRBJ1-4
size: once
V: TRBV27
DNA: TGTGCCAGCAGTTCCCTATCTTTAGCAACTAATGAAAAACTGTTTTTT
CDR3: CASSSLSLATNEKLFF